This T cell receptor (beta chain) derives from a study of blood T cell repertoires in COVID-19. Study background: The United States, Italy and Spain supplied acute and convalescent COVID-19 samples.

Authors' methods: By means of reference gene primer amplification, nucleated cell counts were estimated. The method was immunoSEQ multiplex PCR; TCRdb's version includes in-frame clones alone and lacks a portion of them. V and J calls plus clone size are reproduced from that table; the DNA served to infer D and trimming. Found here are about 89,000 clones, about 80% of them singletons; the top ten hold approximately 21%. Trimming shortened V by 0 bases and J by 1 base, and 13 bases separated the two germline ends. Germline V gene lookup returns CDR1 LGHDT and CDR2 YNNKEL (reference sequence). The CDR3 contains 17 residues.

The chain couples TRBV3-1 (or the pseudogene TRBV3-2) to TRBJ1-5; no firm D call. This clonotype was obtained from a woman over 75 with acute or convalescent COVID-19. Sequencing used peripheral blood. The CDR3 protein is CASSQDAPRESNQPQHF. The CDR3 DNA follows: TGTGCCAGCAGCCAAGATGCCCCACGGGAGAGCAATCAGCCCCAGCATTTT.